One and the same sample provided the 20 T cell receptor beta chains below, sequenced in a study of shared clonotypes between healthy human individuals. Positively selected for CCR7, the CD45RO-negative cells used as naive CD8 cells excluded terminally differentiated effector memory CD45RA+ cells. The table came from immunoSEQ multiplex PCR; TCRdb's copy has only in-frame clones and leaves some out. This sample carries millions of clones, approximately 94% of them seen once, and the ten largest clones take 0.85% to 1.3%. Sequenced: naive CD8+ T cells sorted from blood. These receptors all come from a man between 18 and 29 years old in good health.

Concerning this clone itself: Other DNA sequences within the sample encode an identical CDR3. V is TRBV28 and J is TRBJ2-5; the D gene is possibly TRBD1 (6 bases). CDR1 is MDHEN and CDR2 is SYDVKM in the germline V gene. CDR3 size: 14 residues. Trimming removed 5 bases from V and 0 bases from J, with 10 bases in between. In DNA, the CDR3 is TGTGCCAGCAGTCTAACAGGGTACCAAGAGACCCAGTACTTC. Translating gives CASSLTGYQETQYF.

CDR3 sequence: CASSWDNSYNEQFF. The CDR3 DNA reads TGTGCCAGCAGCTGGGACAACTCCTACAATGAGCAGTTCTTC. The J gene is TRBJ2-1, the V gene TRBV5-6; D is perhaps TRBD1 (6 bases). V was cut by 3 bases and J by 0 bases, with 7 bases left in between. The CDR3 has 14 amino acids. Germline V CDR1 and CDR2: SGHDT, YYEEEE.

The CDR3: CASGGHRGLNYGYTF. The CDR3 bases are TGTGCTAGTGGTGGCCACAGGGGGCTTAACTATGGCTACACCTTC. V gene TRBV12-5 combines with J gene TRBJ1-2, with 9 bases identical to TRBD1. CDR3 length equals 15 residues. The V segment lost 5 bases and the J segment 1 base; nucleotides outside the gene matches: 5. Germline CDR1 is LGHNT and CDR2 is FRNRAP.

The rearrangement uses TRBV27 and TRBJ1-1; D gene ambiguous. Trimming stripped 6 bases from V and 0 bases from J, with 14 bases between. The CDR3 covers 15 residues. Looked up from germline, CDR1 is MNHEY and CDR2 is SMNVEV (reference sequence). The CDR3 loop reads CASSPSVTLNTEAFF. DNA of the CDR3: TGTGCCAGCAGCCCTAGTGTCACATTGAACACTGAAGCTTTCTTT.

The genes are TRBV10-2 and TRBJ1-2; D unclear. There are 13 residues in the CDR3. The V and J ends lost 2 bases and 2 bases respectively, with 6 bases between them. The germline V gene has CDR1 WSHSY and CDR2 SAAADI. CDR3 amino acids: CASSEPDNYGYTF. Here the CDR3 DNA reads TGCGCCAGCAGTGAGCCTGACAACTATGGCTACACCTTC.

The genes are TRBV28 and TRBJ2-7, with D maybe TRBD2 (5 bases). V was pared by 3 bases and J by 2 bases, with 17 bases between. The CDR3 consists of 16 residues. Germline V gives CDR1 MDHEN, CDR2 SYDVKM. The CDR3 bases are TGTGCCAGCAGTTTCCCCCCAAGCGGTGTCCCCTACGAGCAGTACTTC. This gives the protein CASSFPPSGVPYEQYF.

The V and J genes are TRBV30 and TRBJ1-1; D might be TRBD1 (6 bases). The CDR3 length is 14 residues. Trimming left V 7 bases short and J 0 bases short, with 15 bases between. CDR1 and CDR2 (germline): GTSNPN, SVGIG (reference sequence). The CDR3 region has the DNA TGTGCCTCGCTGGGGGGGCTCATGAACACTGAAGCTTTCTTT. Translating gives CASLGGLMNTEAFF. The complete variable domain, with remaining parts taken from reference TRBV30 and TRBJ1-1, reads SQTIHQWPATLVQPVGSPLSLECTVEGTSNPNLYWYRQAAGRGLQLLFYSVGIGQISSEVPQNLSASRPQDRQFILSSKKLLLSDSGFYLCASLGGLMNTEAFFGQGTRLTVV.

This clone was seen just once. The chain is built from TRBV9 and TRBJ1-4; the D gene is possibly TRBD1 (5 bases). CDR1 and CDR2 from the germline V gene are SGDLS and YYNGEE. Trimming took 0 bases from V and 7 from J, leaving 16 bases between them. This CDR3 has 16 amino acids. CDR3 nucleotides: TGTGCCAGCAGCGTAGGCCAGGGCGACGGGGGTGAAAAACTGTTTTTT. Amino acids: CASSVGQGDGGEKLFF.

This chain joins TRBV4-1 and TRBJ1-2; D remains ambiguous. CDR3 length: 15 amino acids. V lost 0 bases to trimming and J lost 5 bases, with 13 bases between them. Germline CDR1 reads MGHRA; CDR2 reads YSYEKL. CDR3 bases: TGCGCCAGCAGCCAAGATGACCTAATTGGGTATGGCTACACCTTC. This sequence encodes CASSQDDLIGYGYTF.

The chain employs TRBV13 and TRBJ2-3; D remains ambiguous. The CDR3 has 14 amino acids. The germline gives CDR1 PRHDT, CDR2 FYEKMQ (reference sequence). V gave up 1 base and J gave up 1 base, with 6 bases separating them. The CDR3 sequence is CASSLVGGTDTQYF. CDR3 bases: TGTGCCAGCAGCTTAGTTGGGGGCACAGATACGCAGTATTTT.

The rearrangement links TRBV28 to TRBJ1-5; no clear D. Germline loops: CDR1 MDHEN, CDR2 SYDVKM. V gave up 5 bases and J gave up 3 bases, with 14 bases separating them. This CDR3 has 15 residues. The CDR3 sequence is CASSLLDGFNQPQHF. CDR3 nucleotides: TGTGCCAGCAGTCTCCTCGACGGGTTCAATCAGCCCCAGCATTTT.

The chain uses TRBV16 and TRBJ2-5; tentative D call: TRBD2 (6 bases). This CDR3 comprises 15 residues. Trimming pared 1 base from V and 4 bases from J, leaving 13 bases between. Germline CDR1 is KGHSY and CDR2 is FQNENV. DNA for the CDR3: TGTGCCAGCAGCCAATTCGCGGGAATCGGAGAGACCCAGTACTTC. Amino acids: CASSQFAGIGETQYF.

The rearrangement uses TRBV27 and TRBJ2-7, with a weak D call TRBD1 (5 bases). The germline CDR1 and CDR2 sequences are MNHEY and SMNVEV (reference sequence). The V end lost 4 bases, the J end lost 1 base, and 11 bases lay between the germline ends. The length of the CDR3 is 14 residues. This CDR3 reads CASSSTADSYEQYF. CDR3 coding DNA: TGTGCCAGCAGTTCGACAGCCGATTCCTACGAGCAGTACTTC.

This chain uses TRBV7-2 with TRBJ2-7; TRBD2 is a possible D gene (7 bases). The germline V gene encodes CDR1 SGHTA and CDR2 FQGNSA. Trimming took 6 bases from V and 3 from J, leaving 12 bases between them. This CDR3 spans 13 amino acids. CDR3 protein: CASRQGGSYEQYF. Written as DNA, the CDR3 is TGTGCCAGCAGACAGGGAGGGAGCTACGAGCAGTACTTC.

The chain couples TRBV7-2 to TRBJ2-7; D might be TRBD1 (6 bases). Looked up from germline, CDR1 is SGHTA and CDR2 is FQGNSA. V gave up 1 base and J gave up 2 bases, with 9 bases separating them. The CDR3 consists of 14 residues. This CDR3 is CASSLGDKAYEQYF. For the CDR3, the DNA is TGTGCCAGCAGCTTAGGGGACAAGGCCTACGAGCAGTACTTC. Full variable domain (outside the CDR3, taken from reference TRBV7-2 and TRBJ2-7): GAGVSQSPSNKVTEKGKDVELRCDPISGHTALYWYRQSLGQGLEFLIYFQGNSAPDKSGLPSDRFSAERTGGSVSTLTIQRTQQEDSAVYLCASSLGDKAYEQYFGPGTRLTVT.

V is TRBV29-1 and J is TRBJ2-7; perhaps D is TRBD1 or TRBD2 (6 bases each). This CDR3 comprises 14 residues. CDR1 and CDR2 (germline): SQVTM, ANQGSEA. V lost 7 bases and J 5 bases, leaving 21 bases between the germline ends. Written as DNA, the CDR3 is TGCAGCGCTGGGGGGCAGGGAGGAAATAACGAGCAGTACTTC. Translation: CSAGGQGGNNEQYF.

The V call is TRBV7-9, the J call TRBJ2-5; D may be TRBD1 or TRBD2 (5 bases each). This CDR3 comprises 13 residues. With 6 bases removed from V and 5 bases from J, the gap between germline ends came to 13 bases. Germline V gives CDR1 SEHNR, CDR2 FQNEAQ (reference sequence). The CDR3 protein is CASRRGEGETQYF. CDR3 sequence (DNA): TGTGCCAGCAGACGGGGAGAGGGGGAGACCCAGTACTTC. Using reference TRBV7-9 and TRBJ2-5 for the parts outside the CDR3, the full variable domain is DTGVSQNPRHKITKRGQNVTFRCDPISEHNRLYWYRQTLGQGPEFLTYFQNEAQLEKSRLLSDRFSAERPKGSFSTLEIQRTEQGDSAMYLCASRRGEGETQYFGPGTRLLVL.

The rearrangement uses TRBV5-1 and TRBJ2-7; 10 positions agree with TRBD1. The length of the CDR3 is 15 residues. Germline assignment: CDR1 SGHRS and CDR2 YFSETQ. The ends lost 5 bases at V and 3 bases at J; junction bases unmatched: 8. DNA for the CDR3: TGCGCCAGCAGGGTGACAGGGGGCCCCATCTACGAGCAGTACTTC. This translates into CASRVTGGPIYEQYF.

The chain has TRBV7-9 and TRBJ2-2, with 12 bases that match TRBD1. CDR3 length equals 17 residues. Germline loops: CDR1 SEHNR, CDR2 FQNEAQ (reference sequence). The V segment lost 5 bases and the J segment 1 base; nucleotides outside the gene matches: 5. As DNA, the CDR3 is TGTGCCAGCAGCCCGGGGACAGGGGGCTGGAACACCGGGGAGCTGTTTTTT. It codes for CASSPGTGGWNTGELFF.

This chain connects TRBV4-3 to TRBJ2-5; tentatively, D is TRBD2 (6 bases). V lost 4 bases and J lost 5, with 20 bases in between. This CDR3 has 16 residues. Germline CDR1 reads LGHNA; CDR2 reads YSLEER. CDR3 protein: CASSLTPAGIGETQYF. The CDR3 DNA is TGCGCCAGCAGCCTCACCCCGGCGGGAATCGGGGAGACCCAGTACTTC.